The 15 T cell receptor beta chains given below trace back to one sample, sequenced in a study of blood T cell repertoires in COVID-19. Produced via immunoSEQ multiplex PCR; TCRdb's table is partial and in-frame only. The repertoire holds tens of thousands of clones, nearly 85% seen once, with roughly 32% in the top ten. Sequenced sample: peripheral blood. Receptors were obtained from an elderly woman with acute or convalescent COVID-19.

The rearrangement joins TRBV6-5 to TRBJ2-1; D might be TRBD2 (5 bases). The CDR3 has 13 amino acids. V was shortened by 7 bases and J by 10 bases, with 17 bases between the two germline ends. The germline CDR1 and CDR2 sequences are MNHEY and SVGAGI. The CDR3 sequence is CASTKPGTREQFF. CDR3 DNA sequence: TGTGCCAGCACTAAACCAGGTACTAGAGAGCAGTTCTTC.

The rearrangement uses TRBV27 and TRBJ2-2; no clear D gene. Trimming cost V 1 base and J 6 bases, with 15 bases left between them. Germline lookup yields CDR1 MNHEY and CDR2 SMNVEV (reference sequence). The CDR3 is 16 residues long. The chain's CDR3 is CASSLWALQEAGELFF. CDR3 DNA sequence: TGTGCCAGCAGTTTATGGGCCCTCCAAGAAGCCGGGGAGCTGTTTTTT.

The rearrangement joins TRBV6-2 or TRBV6-3 to TRBJ2-7; tentative D call: TRBD1 (5 bases). The CDR3 covers 13 residues. Germline V lookup: CDR1 MNHEY, CDR2 SVGEGT. Deletions cut 4 bases from V and 2 bases from J, with 9 bases between. The CDR3 nucleotides read TGTGCCAGCAGTTCCACGACAGCCTACGAGCAGTACTTC. It is translated as CASSSTTAYEQYF.

The chain has TRBV27 and TRBJ2-2, with 8 bases aligning to TRBD2. This CDR3 is built from 16 residues. Trimming took 5 bases from V and 4 from J; bases not matched to a gene: 9. Germline V gene lookup returns CDR1 MNHEY and CDR2 SMNVEV (reference sequence). The CDR3 region has the DNA TGTGCCAGCAGTCCCAGACTAGCGAGAGGCACCGGGGAGCTGTTTTTT. This translates into CASSPRLARGTGELFF.

The CDR3 sequence: CAWSAQGARGIYF. In DNA form, the CDR3 reads TGTGCCTGGAGTGCACAGGGGGCGCGAGGCATATATTTT. The rearrangement links TRBV30 to TRBJ1-3, with TRBD1 matching over 9 bases. This CDR3 region has 13 residues. V shed 1 base, J shed 12 bases, and the junction held 7 bases outside the gene matches. CDR1 and CDR2 from the germline V gene are GTSNPN and SVGIG (reference sequence).

The rearrangement uses TRBV6-8 and TRBJ1-5; 12 bases are shared with TRBD1. This CDR3 is 17 amino acids long. CDR1 and CDR2 from the germline V gene are MNHGY and SAAAGT. Trimming removed 4 bases from V and 7 bases from J; junction bases left unmatched: 11. In DNA, the CDR3 is TGTGCCAGCAGTTGCCTTATGGGACAGGGGGCTGGGCAGCCCCAGCATTTT. Its protein is CASSCLMGQGAGQPQHF.

The genes are TRBV12-3 or TRBV12-4 and TRBJ1-2; D is undetermined. The CDR3 covers 10 residues. Trimming took off 5 bases at V and 4 bases at J, with 2 bases between the two ends. CDR3 residues: CASSLYGYTF. In DNA, the CDR3 is TGTGCCAGCAGTCTCTATGGCTACACCTTC.

In DNA form, the CDR3 reads TGTGCCAGCAGCTTAGTGCGGGGGGATTCACCCCTCCACTTT. This translates into CASSLVRGDSPLHF. V usage is TRBV7-2 and J usage is TRBJ1-6; tentative D call: TRBD1 (5 bases). From germline, CDR1 is SGHTA and CDR2 FQGNSA. This CDR3 spans 14 amino acids. Trimming removed 1 base at V and 8 bases at J, with 9 bases between.

This clone was counted a few times. The genes are TRBV30 and TRBJ1-6, with no clear D. CDR1 and CDR2 (germline): GTSNPN, SVGIG (reference sequence). This CDR3 has 15 amino acids. V lost 5 bases and J lost 8, with 19 bases in between. CDR3 residues: CAWGRRVSCDSPLHF. CDR3 sequence (DNA): TGTGCCTGGGGGCGGAGGGTTAGTTGCGATTCACCCCTCCACTTT.

The rearrangement uses TRBV18 and TRBJ1-5, with a possible D match to TRBD1 (6 bases). The CDR3 runs to 15 residues. From germline, CDR1 is KGHSH and CDR2 LQKENI. V lost 3 bases and J lost 6, with 15 bases in between. This CDR3 is CASSPSGGAIQPQHF. Written as DNA, the CDR3 is TGTGCCAGCTCACCGAGCGGGGGGGCAATTCAGCCCCAGCATTTT.

V usage is TRBV18 and J usage is TRBJ1-2; 9 nucleotides line up with TRBD1. The V segment lost 5 bases and the J segment 2 bases; nucleotides outside the gene matches: 3. This CDR3 has 14 residues. CDR1 is KGHSH and CDR2 is LQKENI in the germline V gene. The DNA of the CDR3 is TGTGCCAGCTCAGGGGACAGGGCCAACTATGGCTACACCTTC. Protein sequence: CASSGDRANYGYTF.

J is TRBJ1-1 and V is TRBV5-4; no clear D gene. CDR3 length equals 14 residues. Trimming pared 0 bases from V and 11 bases from J, leaving 17 bases between. CDR1 and CDR2 from the germline V gene are SGHNT and YYREEE (reference sequence). In DNA form, the CDR3 reads TGTGCCAGCAGCTTGGGGCGTGGGCCCAACTCGGCTTTCTTT. This sequence encodes CASSLGRGPNSAFF.

This chain uses TRBV6-2 or TRBV6-3 with TRBJ2-7; D might be TRBD2 (5 bases). CDR1 is MNHEY and CDR2 is SVGEGT in the germline V gene. V was cut by 6 bases and J by 0 bases, with 18 bases left in between. This CDR3 comprises 16 residues. The CDR3 spells CASSSSGLFLSYEQYF. The CDR3 nucleotides are TGTGCCAGCAGCTCAAGTGGACTTTTCCTCTCCTACGAGCAGTACTTC.

CDR3 DNA sequence: TGTGCCAGCAGCTTGAGAATAGATACGCAGTATTTT. Translated, it gives CASSLRIDTQYF. V and J are TRBV2 and TRBJ2-3; D not resolved. V gave up 6 bases and J gave up 5 bases, with 9 bases separating them. This CDR3 is 12 amino acids long. Per germline, CDR1 SNHLY and CDR2 FYNNEI.

CDR3 in DNA: TGTGCCAGCAGTGACGGGCAGGGATTTTACTACACCTTC. Translation: CASSDGQGFYYTF. V gene TRBV6-1 combines with J gene TRBJ1-2; maybe TRBD1 (5 bases). The V and J ends lost 3 bases and 10 bases respectively, with 15 bases between them. In germline, CDR1 is MNHNS, CDR2 SASEGT. CDR3 length: 13 residues.